This T cell receptor beta chain was identified in a study of quantifying T cell responses using KT2 cells. On the study more broadly: Reverse transcription used primers in the TCR alpha and beta constant regions.

The CDR3 extends over 14 amino acids. Germline CDR1 is SQVTM and CDR2 is ANQGSEA. V was pared by 6 bases and J by 3 bases, with 8 bases of the junction left unmatched. Each cDNA got a UMI-containing oligo ligated at its 3' end. An equimolar mix of RC1.1 and RC1.2 primed the beta chain across TRBC1 and TRBC2. TCRdb re-analysed the UMI-ligation and nested PCR reads in MiXCR, keeping a single row per CDR3 protein. Of some 41,000 distinct CDR3 sequences detected, over 15% appear once; the ten largest clones hold around two fifths. Note on this clonotype: Its antigen is still unknown.

KT2, a clone with a known TCR, was spiked into unfractionated PBMC. Study-wide points: KT2 sequence counts showed saturation when very many KT2 cells were spiked in.

The chain joins TRBV29-1 to TRBJ1-1, with TRBD1 identical over 9 bases. The TCR comes from a human donor. The material sequenced was PBMCs spiked with cells of the T cell clone KT2. The CDR3 here is CSVTTGGDYTEAFF. As DNA, the CDR3 is TGCAGCGTAACGACAGGGGGTGATTACACTGAAGCTTTCTTT.